This T cell receptor (beta chain) originates from a study of Tregs in tolerant kidney transplant recipients. This CDR3 region has 15 residues. After removal of 0 bases from V and 5 bases from J, the junction contained 5 bases not matched to a gene. Per germline, CDR1 SGHRS and CDR2 YFSETQ. Generated by immunoSEQ multiplex PCR, the TCRdb table keeps only in-frame clones and is missing some. Of some 60,000 clones in the sample, around 83% were seen once. On this clone: Its antigen is unknown.

General study points: Validation in larger populations is needed because few patients were studied. Biological reproducibility was not directly addressed in this study.

Unstimulated regulatory T cells (CD4+CD25+CD127-), CD4+CD25- non-regulatory cells, CD4 and CD8 cells were FACS-sorted from thawed PBMCs. The TCR comes from a human donor in good health. Sequenced sample: CD4+ T cells from blood. The rearrangement uses TRBV5-1 and TRBJ2-3; 8 nucleotides agree with TRBD1. In DNA, the CDR3 is TGCGCCAGCAGCTTGGAGACAGGGGTAAAAGATACGCAGTATTTT. It yields the protein CASSLETGVKDTQYF.